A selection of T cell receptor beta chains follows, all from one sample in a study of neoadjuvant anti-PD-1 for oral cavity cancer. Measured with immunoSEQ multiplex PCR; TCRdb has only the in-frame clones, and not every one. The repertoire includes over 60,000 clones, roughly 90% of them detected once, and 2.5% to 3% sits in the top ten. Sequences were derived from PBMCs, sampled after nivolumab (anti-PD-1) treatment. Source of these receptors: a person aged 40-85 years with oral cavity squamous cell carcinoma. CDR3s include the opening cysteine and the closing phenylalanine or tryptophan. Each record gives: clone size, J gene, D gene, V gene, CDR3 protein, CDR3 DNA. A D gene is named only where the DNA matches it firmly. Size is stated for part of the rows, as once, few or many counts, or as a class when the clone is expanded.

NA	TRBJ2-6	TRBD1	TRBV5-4	CASSLNRGTSGANVLTF	TGTGCCAGCAGCTTGAACAGGGGGACCTCTGGGGCCAACGTCCTGACTTTC
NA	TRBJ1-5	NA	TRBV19	CASSTGLLNLNQPQHF	TGTGCCAGTAGTACAGGGCTGCTAAACCTCAATCAGCCCCAGCATTTT
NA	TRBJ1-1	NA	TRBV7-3	CASSSYMNTEAFF	TGTGCCAGCAGCTCGTATATGAACACTGAAGCTTTCTTT
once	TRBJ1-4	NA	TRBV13	CASSLRQINEKLFF	TGTGCCAGCAGCTTGCGCCAGATTAATGAAAAACTGTTTTTT
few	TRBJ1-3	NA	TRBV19	CASSGLDYSGNTIYF	TGTGCCAGTAGTGGCCTAGACTACTCTGGAAACACCATATATTTT
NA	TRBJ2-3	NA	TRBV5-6	CASSFDRDTQYF	TGTGCCAGCAGCTTCGACAGGGATACGCAGTATTTT
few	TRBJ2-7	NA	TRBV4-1	CASSQGTGGTYEQYF	TGCGCCAGCAGCCAAGGGACGGGGGGCACTTACGAGCAGTACTTC
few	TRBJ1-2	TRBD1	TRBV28	CASSGGTGVGYTF	TGTGCCAGCAGTGGGGGGACAGGGGTTGGCTACACCTTC
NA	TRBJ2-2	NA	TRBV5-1	CASKAGTHPGELFF	TGCGCCAGCAAGGCAGGGACACATCCCGGGGAGCTGTTTTTT
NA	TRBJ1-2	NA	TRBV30	CAWGAGQNYGYTF	TGTGCCTGGGGAGCCGGACAGAACTATGGCTACACCTTC
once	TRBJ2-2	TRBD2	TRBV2	CASSESLAGTGELFF	TGTGCCAGCAGTGAAAGCCTAGCGGGAACCGGGGAGCTGTTTTTT
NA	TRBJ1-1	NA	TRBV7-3	CASSQRQNTEAFF	TGTGCCAGCAGTCAGAGGCAGAACACTGAAGCTTTCTTT
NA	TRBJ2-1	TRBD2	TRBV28	CASSRGTSGSGNEQFF	TGTGCCAGCAGCCGGGGGACTAGCGGGAGTGGGAATGAGCAGTTCTTC
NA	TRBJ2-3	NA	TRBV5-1	CASTPGGSRGTDTQYF	TGCGCCAGCACTCCTGGGGGCTCCCGGGGCACAGATACGCAGTATTTT
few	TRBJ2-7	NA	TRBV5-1	CASSTQGGDYEQYF	TGCGCCAGCAGTACACAGGGTGGGGATTACGAGCAGTACTTC
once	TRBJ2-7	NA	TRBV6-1	CASLTPLSYEQYF	TGTGCCAGCCTAACCCCCCTTTCCTACGAGCAGTACTTC
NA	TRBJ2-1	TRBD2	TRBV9	CASSVEASGGHPLNNEQFF	TGTGCCAGCAGCGTAGAGGCCAGCGGGGGCCACCCCCTCAACAATGAGCAGTTCTTC
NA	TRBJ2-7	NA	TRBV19	CASSGLGEENSYEQYF	TGTGCCAGTAGTGGCCTAGGTGAGGAGAACTCCTACGAGCAGTACTTC
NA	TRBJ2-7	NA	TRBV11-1	CASSNRDGLWYF	TGTGCCAGCAGCAATAGGGACGGTTTGTGGTACTTC
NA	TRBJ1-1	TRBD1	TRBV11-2	CASSSRQGLNTEAFF	TGTGCCAGCAGCTCTCGACAGGGTCTGAACACTGAAGCTTTCTTT
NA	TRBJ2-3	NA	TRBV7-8	CASSLRGGGKRDTDTQYF	TGTGCCAGCAGCTTACGAGGGGGGGGCAAGCGGGACACAGATACGCAGTATTTT
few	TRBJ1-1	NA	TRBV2	CASRPGHLNTEAFF	TGTGCCAGCAGACCGGGACACTTGAACACTGAAGCTTTCTTT
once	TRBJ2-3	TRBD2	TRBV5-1	CASSKNREVGDTQYF	TGCGCCAGCAGCAAAAATCGGGAGGTCGGAGATACGCAGTATTTT
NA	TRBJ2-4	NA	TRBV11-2	CASSSLLAKNIQYF	TGTGCCAGCAGCTCCCTACTAGCCAAAAACATTCAGTACTTC
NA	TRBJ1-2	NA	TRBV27	CASSLGGGRLDYGYTF	TGTGCCAGCAGCCTAGGGGGGGGACGTCTTGACTATGGCTACACCTTC
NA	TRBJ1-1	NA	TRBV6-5	CASKIGRAGGTEAFF	TGTGCCAGCAAGATTGGACGGGCCGGGGGCACTGAAGCTTTCTTT
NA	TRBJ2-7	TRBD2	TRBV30	CAWSKRTSGKPYEQYF	TGTGCCTGGAGTAAAAGGACTAGCGGAAAACCCTACGAGCAGTACTTC
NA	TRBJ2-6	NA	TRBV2	CARGETTGANVLTF	TGTGCCAGAGGGGAGACTACTGGGGCCAACGTCCTGACTTTC
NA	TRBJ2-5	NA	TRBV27	CASSSPYQETQYF	TGTGCCAGCAGTTCCCCGTACCAAGAGACCCAGTACTTC
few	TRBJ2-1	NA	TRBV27	CASSPGTGGEQFF	TGTGCCAGCAGTCCAGGGACGGGCGGTGAGCAGTTCTTC
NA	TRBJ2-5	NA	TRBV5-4	CASSLAGRDQETQYF	TGTGCCAGCAGCTTGGCTGGCAGGGACCAAGAGACCCAGTACTTC
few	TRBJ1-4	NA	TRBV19	CASKAAGRPNEKLFF	TGTGCCAGTAAGGCGGCAGGAAGGCCCAATGAAAAACTGTTTTTT
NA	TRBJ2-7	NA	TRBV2	CASSLGNYYEQYF	TGTGCCAGCAGTCTTGGGAACTACTACGAGCAGTACTTC
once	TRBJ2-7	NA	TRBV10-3	CAISPRPSYEQYF	TGTGCCATCAGTCCCCGTCCCTCCTACGAGCAGTACTTC
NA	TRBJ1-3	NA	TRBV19	CASKFQAEPGNTIYF	TGTGCCAGTAAATTCCAGGCAGAGCCTGGAAACACCATATATTTT
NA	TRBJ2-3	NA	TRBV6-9	CASSYSDASNTDTQYF	TGTGCCAGCAGTTATTCGGATGCTAGCAACACGGATACGCAGTATTTT
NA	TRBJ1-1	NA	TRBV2	CASSAEMNTEAFF	TGTGCCAGCAGTGCAGAGATGAACACTGAAGCTTTCTTT
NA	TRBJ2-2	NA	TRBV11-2	CASSRTLGAATGELFF	TGTGCCAGCAGCAGAACCCTCGGGGCCGCCACCGGGGAGCTGTTTTTT
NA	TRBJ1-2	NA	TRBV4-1	CASSQENYGYTF	TGCGCCAGCAGCCAAGAGAACTATGGCTACACCTTC
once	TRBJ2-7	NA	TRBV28	CASSLLSGFEQYF	TGTGCCAGCAGTTTATTATCGGGATTCGAGCAGTACTTC
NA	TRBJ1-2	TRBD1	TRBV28	CASSPGQGFNYGYTF	TGTGCCAGCAGTCCCGGACAGGGATTCAACTATGGCTACACCTTC
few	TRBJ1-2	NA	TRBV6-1	CASSGEYYGYTF	TGTGCCAGCAGTGGCGAGTATTATGGCTACACCTTC
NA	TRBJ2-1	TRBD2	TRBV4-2	CASSQDSSGRLNEQFF	TGTGCCAGCAGCCAAGATTCTAGCGGGAGGCTGAATGAGCAGTTCTTC
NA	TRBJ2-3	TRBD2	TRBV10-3	CAISEAGLAGGGTDTQYF	TGTGCCATCAGTGAGGCGGGACTAGCGGGAGGAGGCACAGATACGCAGTATTTT
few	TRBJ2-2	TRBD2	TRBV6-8	CASSYRVAGVIAGELFF	TGTGCCAGCAGTTACCGGGTAGCGGGAGTAATAGCCGGGGAGCTGTTTTTT
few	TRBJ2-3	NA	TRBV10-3	CAITPGGRNTQYF	TGTGCCATCACCCCCGGGGGGCGCAATACGCAGTATTTT
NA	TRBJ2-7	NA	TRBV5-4	CASSLDRAGEQYF	TGTGCCAGCAGCTTGGACAGGGCGGGCGAGCAGTACTTC
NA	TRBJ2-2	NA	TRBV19	CASSIGGAFTGELFF	TGTGCCAGTAGTATAGGGGGAGCCTTCACCGGGGAGCTGTTTTTT
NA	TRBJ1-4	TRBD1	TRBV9	CASSIGTGVFEKLFF	TGTGCCAGCAGCATCGGGACAGGGGTGTTTGAAAAACTGTTTTTT
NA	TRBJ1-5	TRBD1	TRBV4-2	CASSQVDRGQRQPQHF	TGTGCCAGCAGCCAAGTCGACAGGGGGCAACGGCAGCCCCAGCATTTT
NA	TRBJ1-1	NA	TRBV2	CASSPPQSGLGTEAFF	TGTGCCAGCAGCCCCCCCCAGTCAGGGTTGGGCACTGAAGCTTTCTTT